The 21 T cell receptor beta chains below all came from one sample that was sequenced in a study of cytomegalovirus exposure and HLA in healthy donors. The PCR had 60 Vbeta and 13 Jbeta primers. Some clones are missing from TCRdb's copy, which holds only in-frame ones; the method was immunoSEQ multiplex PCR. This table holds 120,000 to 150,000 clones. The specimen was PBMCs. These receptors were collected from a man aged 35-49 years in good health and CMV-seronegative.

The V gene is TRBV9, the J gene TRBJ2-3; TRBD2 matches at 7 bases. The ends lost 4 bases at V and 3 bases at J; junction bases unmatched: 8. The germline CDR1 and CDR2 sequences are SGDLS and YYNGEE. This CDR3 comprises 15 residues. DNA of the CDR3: TGTGCCAGCAGCCTGGAGTGGGGGGGGACAGATACGCAGTATTTT. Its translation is CASSLEWGGTDTQYF.

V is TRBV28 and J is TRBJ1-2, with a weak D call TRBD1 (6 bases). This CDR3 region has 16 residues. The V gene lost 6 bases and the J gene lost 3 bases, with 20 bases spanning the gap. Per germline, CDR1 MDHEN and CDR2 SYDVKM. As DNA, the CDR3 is TGTGCCAGCAGCCTTATAGACTCAGGGGCCTACTATGGCTACACCTTC. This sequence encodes CASSLIDSGAYYGYTF.

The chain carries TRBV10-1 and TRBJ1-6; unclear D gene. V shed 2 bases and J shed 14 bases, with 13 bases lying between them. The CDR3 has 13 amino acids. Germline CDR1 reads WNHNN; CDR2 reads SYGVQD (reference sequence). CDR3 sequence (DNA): TGCGCCAGCAGTGAGCTGGGCCCCCCAGCCCTCCACTTT. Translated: CASSELGPPALHF.

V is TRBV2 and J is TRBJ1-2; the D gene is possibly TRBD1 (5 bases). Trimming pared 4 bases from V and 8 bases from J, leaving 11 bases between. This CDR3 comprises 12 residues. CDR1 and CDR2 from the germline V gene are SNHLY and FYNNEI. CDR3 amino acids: CASSGGIGGYTF. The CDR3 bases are TGTGCCAGCAGTGGGGGCATTGGGGGCTACACCTTC.

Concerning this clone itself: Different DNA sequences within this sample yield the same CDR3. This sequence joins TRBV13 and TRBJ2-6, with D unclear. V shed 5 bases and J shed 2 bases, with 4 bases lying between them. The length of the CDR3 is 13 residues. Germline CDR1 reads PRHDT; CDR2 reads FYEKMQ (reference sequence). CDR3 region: CASSRAGANVLTF. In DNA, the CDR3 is TGTGCCAGCAGCCGAGCTGGGGCCAACGTCCTGACTTTC.

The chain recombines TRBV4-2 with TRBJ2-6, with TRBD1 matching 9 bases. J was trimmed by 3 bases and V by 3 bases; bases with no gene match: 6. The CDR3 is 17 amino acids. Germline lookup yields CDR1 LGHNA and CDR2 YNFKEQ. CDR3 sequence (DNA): TGTGCCAGCAGCCAGGTCACAGGGGGCGGTGGGGCCAACGTCCTGACTTTC. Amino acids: CASSQVTGGGGANVLTF.

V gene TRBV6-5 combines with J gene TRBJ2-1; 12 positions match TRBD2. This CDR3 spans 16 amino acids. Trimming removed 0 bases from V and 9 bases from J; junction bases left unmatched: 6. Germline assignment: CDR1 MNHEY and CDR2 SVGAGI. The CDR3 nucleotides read TGTGCCAGCAGTTACTCGAATCTAGCGGGGGGGGCTGAGCAGTTCTTC. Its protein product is CASSYSNLAGGAEQFF.

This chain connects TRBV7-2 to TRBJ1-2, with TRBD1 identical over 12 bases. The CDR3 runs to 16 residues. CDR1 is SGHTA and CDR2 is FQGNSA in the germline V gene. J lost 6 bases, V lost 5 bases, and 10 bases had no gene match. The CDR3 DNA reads TGTGCCAGCAGCCGCCCAGGGACAGGGGGCGCGGATGGCTACACCTTC. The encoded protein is CASSRPGTGGADGYTF.

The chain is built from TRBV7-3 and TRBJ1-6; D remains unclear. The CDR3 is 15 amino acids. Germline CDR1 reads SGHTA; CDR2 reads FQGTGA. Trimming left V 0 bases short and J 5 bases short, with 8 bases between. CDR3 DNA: TGTGCCAGCAGCTTAACGGGCAGCAATAATTCACCCCTCCACTTT. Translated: CASSLTGSNNSPLHF.

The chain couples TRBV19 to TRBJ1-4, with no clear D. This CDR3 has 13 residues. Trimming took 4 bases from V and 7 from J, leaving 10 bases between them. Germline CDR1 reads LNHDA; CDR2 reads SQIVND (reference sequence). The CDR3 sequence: CASSNIPGEKLFF. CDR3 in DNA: TGTGCCAGTAGTAACATACCGGGTGAAAAACTGTTTTTT. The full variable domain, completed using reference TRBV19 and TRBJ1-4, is DGGITQSPKYLFRKEGQNVTLSCEQNLNHDAMYWYRQDPGQGLRLIYYSQIVNDFQKGDIAEGYSVSREKKESFPLTVTSAQKNPTAFYLCASSNIPGEKLFFGSGTQLSVL.

CDR3 DNA sequence: TGTGCCAGCAGGGGGACAGGGGTAGGGGAGCAGTACTTC. Its protein is CASRGTGVGEQYF. This sequence joins TRBV6-6 and TRBJ2-7, with TRBD1 matching over 10 bases. CDR3 length equals 13 residues. The V segment lost 6 bases and the J segment 7 bases; nucleotides outside the gene matches: 6. Germline CDR1 MNHNY, CDR2 SVGAGI (reference sequence).

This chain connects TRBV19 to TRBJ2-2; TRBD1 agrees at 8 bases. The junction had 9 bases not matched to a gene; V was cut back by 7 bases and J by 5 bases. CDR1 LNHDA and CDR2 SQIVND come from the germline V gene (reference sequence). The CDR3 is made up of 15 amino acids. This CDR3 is CASMADRVGTGELFF. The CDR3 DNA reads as TGTGCCAGTATGGCGGACAGGGTCGGAACCGGGGAGCTGTTTTTT.

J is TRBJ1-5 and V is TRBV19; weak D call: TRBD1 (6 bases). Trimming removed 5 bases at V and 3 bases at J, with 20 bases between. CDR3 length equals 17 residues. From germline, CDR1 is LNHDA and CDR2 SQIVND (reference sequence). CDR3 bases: TGTGCCAGTAGTCCAGGCCCAAGGACAGCCTTCAATCAGCCCCAGCATTTT. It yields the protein CASSPGPRTAFNQPQHF.

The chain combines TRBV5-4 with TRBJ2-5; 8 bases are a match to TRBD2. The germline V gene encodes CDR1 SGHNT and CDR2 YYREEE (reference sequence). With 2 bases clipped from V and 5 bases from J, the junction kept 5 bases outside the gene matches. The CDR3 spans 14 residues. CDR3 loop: CASSFTGGLETQYF. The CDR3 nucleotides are TGTGCCAGCAGCTTTACGGGGGGGCTCGAGACCCAGTACTTC.

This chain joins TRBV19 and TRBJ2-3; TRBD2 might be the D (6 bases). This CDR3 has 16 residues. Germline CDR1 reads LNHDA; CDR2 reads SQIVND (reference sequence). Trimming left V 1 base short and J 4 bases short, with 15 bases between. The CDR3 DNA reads TGTGCCAGTAGTATAGGTCGACTAGGTCAAGCAGATACGCAGTATTTT. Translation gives CASSIGRLGQADTQYF.

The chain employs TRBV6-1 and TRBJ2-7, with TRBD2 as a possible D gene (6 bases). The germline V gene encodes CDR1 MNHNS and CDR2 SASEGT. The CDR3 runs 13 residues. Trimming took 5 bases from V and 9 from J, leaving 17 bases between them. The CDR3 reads CASSPGLGERQYF. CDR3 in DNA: TGTGCCAGCAGTCCGGGACTGGGAGAGCGGCAGTACTTC.

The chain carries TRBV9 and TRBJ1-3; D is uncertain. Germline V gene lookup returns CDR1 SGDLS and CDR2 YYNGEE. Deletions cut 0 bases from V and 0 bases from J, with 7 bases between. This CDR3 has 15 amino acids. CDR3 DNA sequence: TGTGCCAGCAGCGTAGAACACCTCTCTGGAAACACCATATATTTT. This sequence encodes CASSVEHLSGNTIYF.

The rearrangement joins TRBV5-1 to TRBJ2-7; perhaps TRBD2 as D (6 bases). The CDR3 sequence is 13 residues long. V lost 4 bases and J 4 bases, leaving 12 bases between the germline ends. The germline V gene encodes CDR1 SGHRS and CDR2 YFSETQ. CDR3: CASSGTGTYEQYF. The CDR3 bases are TGCGCCAGCAGCGGCACCGGGACTTACGAGCAGTACTTC.

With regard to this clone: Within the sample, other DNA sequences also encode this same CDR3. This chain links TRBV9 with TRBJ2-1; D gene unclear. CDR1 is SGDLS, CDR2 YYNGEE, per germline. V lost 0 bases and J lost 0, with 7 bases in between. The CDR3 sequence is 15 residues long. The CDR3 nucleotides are TGTGCCAGCAGCGTAGCCTTGAGCTCCTACAATGAGCAGTTCTTC. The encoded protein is CASSVALSSYNEQFF.

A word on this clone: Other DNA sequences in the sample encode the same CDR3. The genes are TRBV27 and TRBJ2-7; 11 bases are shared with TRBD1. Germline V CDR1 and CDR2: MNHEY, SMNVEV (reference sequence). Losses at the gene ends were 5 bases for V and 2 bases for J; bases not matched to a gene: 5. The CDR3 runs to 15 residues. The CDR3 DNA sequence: TGTGCCAGCAGTGTTATGGGACAGGGGGCCTACGAGCAGTACTTC. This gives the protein CASSVMGQGAYEQYF.

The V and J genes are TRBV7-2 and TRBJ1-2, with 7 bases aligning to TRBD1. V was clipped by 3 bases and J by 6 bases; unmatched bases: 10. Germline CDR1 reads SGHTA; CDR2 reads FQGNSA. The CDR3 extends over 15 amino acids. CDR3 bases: TGTGCCAGCAGCTTTCGGCAGGGGGATAGTAATGGCTACACCTTC. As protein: CASSFRQGDSNGYTF.